This record looks at one T cell receptor beta chain sequence and its context. Its target is unknown. TCRdb reprocessed the RT-PCR reads via MiXCR and lists one record per CDR3 protein. The table includes about 610,000 distinct CDR3 sequences, 12% to 15% detected once. The sample originates from a study of response to subunit inactivated influenza vaccine. Study conclusions and caveats: The study's authors posited that every seasonal influenza vaccination enlists few new T cells.

This sample comprised PBMCs from blood, obtained less than 13 days after vaccination. The clonotype was recovered from a man aged 45-60 years who received an inactivated influenza vaccine.

The CDR3 region has the DNA TGCAGTGCTAGTTCCGGGTTTAAGTCGCTTGGCTACACCTTC. It translates to CSASSGFKSLGYTF. This chain joins TRBV20-1 and TRBJ1-2; no reliable D call. Germline-derived CDR1 and CDR2 are DFQATT and SNEGSKA (reference sequence). V was trimmed by 3 bases and J by 7 bases, leaving 18 bases between them. The CDR3 covers 14 residues.